This entry features one T cell receptor beta chain sequence. V lost 5 bases and J lost 2, with 10 bases in between. Germline V gene data show CDR1 as MGHRA and CDR2 as YSYEKL. The length of the CDR3 is 13 residues. TCRdb's copy holds only in-frame clones and misses some; the assay was immunoSEQ multiplex PCR. The table records over 9,000 clones, roughly 80% of them present only once. The source of the sample is a study of chemoradiotherapy in HPV16-positive cancers. The origin of this receptor is a human donor with HPV-associated anogenital cancer. The V gene is TRBV4-1, the J gene TRBJ2-7; the D is unclear. This sample comprised tumor tissue, obtained from a patient who underwent chemoradiotherapy. The DNA of the CDR3 is TGCGCCAGCAGCAGAGTTAACGCCTACGAGCAGTACTTC. Amino acids: CASSRVNAYEQYF.